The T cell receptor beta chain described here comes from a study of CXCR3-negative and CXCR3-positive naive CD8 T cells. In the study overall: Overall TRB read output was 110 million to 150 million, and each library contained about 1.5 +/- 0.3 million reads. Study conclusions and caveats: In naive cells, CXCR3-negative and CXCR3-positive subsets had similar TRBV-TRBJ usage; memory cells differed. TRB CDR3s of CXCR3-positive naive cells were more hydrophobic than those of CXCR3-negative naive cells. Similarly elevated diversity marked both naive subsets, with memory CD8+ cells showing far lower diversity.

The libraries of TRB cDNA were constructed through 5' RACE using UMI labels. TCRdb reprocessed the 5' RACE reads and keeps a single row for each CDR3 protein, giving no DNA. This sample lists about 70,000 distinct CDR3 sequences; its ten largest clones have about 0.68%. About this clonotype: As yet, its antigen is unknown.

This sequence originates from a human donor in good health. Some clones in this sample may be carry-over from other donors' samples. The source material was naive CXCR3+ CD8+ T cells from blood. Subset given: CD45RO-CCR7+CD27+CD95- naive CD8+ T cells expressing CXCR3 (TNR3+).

CDR3 sequence reads: CVTSSRDSTIQYF. The rearrangement joins TRBV15 to TRBJ2-4; no DNA is available, so the TRBD1 call from TCRdb remains unchecked. The CDR3 totals 13 residues. CDR1 is LNHNV and CDR2 is YYDKDF in the germline V gene (reference sequence).